This paragraph covers one T cell receptor (beta chain) sequence. Antigen unknown. The data belong to a study of T cell responses to AZD1222 COVID-19 vaccine. This CDR3 contains 17 residues. Germline CDR1 reads MNHEY; CDR2 reads SMNVEV (reference sequence). The V gene end was trimmed by 6 bases and the J gene end by 5 bases; junction bases not matched to a gene: 13. Pooling of second doses given at about 4 or about 12 weeks was done. Measured with immunoSEQ multiplex PCR; TCRdb has only the in-frame clones, and not every one. The repertoire consists of 130,000 or so clones, with about 91% occurring once and the leading ten covering less than 2%. Study observations and caveats: Donor demographics were predominantly white British with a female majority; clonal diversity may be underestimated. With dominance at 160-218 and 743-854, vaccine-associated CD4 TCRs spanned spike. Baseline seropositivity characterized only 5 to 7 AZD1222 recipients.

The sample was peripheral blood, taken 28 days after the second AZD1222 dose. This TCR derives from an adult who received the AZD1222 COVID-19 vaccine. The chain combines TRBV27 with TRBJ2-5, with 12 bases fitting TRBD2. The CDR3 DNA sequence: TGTGCCAGCAGCCGACAAAGGGCTAGCGGGAGGGTGGAGACCCAGTACTTC. Translated: CASSRQRASGRVETQYF.